The clone carrying this TCR beta chain turned up a few times. The antigen is not known. TCR beta CDR3 regions were amplified from RNA transcripts. A set of HTBI primers served as the primers for a first-round RT-PCR of the TCR CDR3. One entry per CDR3 protein results from TCRdb running MiXCR on the multiplex PCR reads. In the table there are 500,000 or so distinct CDR3 sequences, about 15% of which are singletons. The study based diagnoses on clinical symptoms, serum thyroxine and TRAb, thyroid ultrasound and orbital computed tomography. Per the germline V gene, CDR1 is SGHDT and CDR2 is YYEEEE. CDR3 length: 16 amino acids. V was pared by 0 bases and J by 5 bases, with 15 bases between. The record originates from a study of T cells in Graves' hyperthyroidism and ophthalmopathy. Study-level points and caveats: Most clonotypes expanded in the thyroid (above 0.001) were also present in blood.

Sample: blood. The chain employs TRBV5-6 and TRBJ2-1; D not resolved. The TCR was taken from a woman younger than 30 with Graves' ophthalmopathy. CDR3 sequence (DNA): TGTGCCAGCAGCTTGGGTCCGGAAAGATACAACAATGAGCAGTTCTTC. It yields the protein CASSLGPERYNNEQFF.